Listed here are 21 T cell receptor beta chains from one sample, sequenced in a study of CD8 T cells in ankylosing spondylitis. Study findings and constraints: Made up of 7 to 9 highly homologous variants, a TCR beta motif appeared characteristic of ankylosing spondylitis blood.

Antigens of these TCRs are unknown. MiXCR was run by TCRdb on the 5' RACE reads, yielding one entry per CDR3 protein. The sample carries about 800,000 distinct CDR3 sequences, about 12% recorded once. Sequenced sample: blood, either unsorted or a sorted T cell fraction (not recorded which). Receptor source: a male donor with ankylosing spondylitis.

This clonotype was detected ten times or more. The genes are TRBV12-3 or TRBV12-4 and TRBJ2-2; 10 bases are shared with TRBD1. Trimming cost V 5 bases and J 1 base; bases outside gene matches: 1. The CDR3 length is 15 residues. CDR3 residues: CASSRTGGNTGELFF. DNA of the CDR3: TGTGCCAGCAGTCGGACAGGGGGGAACACCGGGGAGCTGTTTTTT.

The gene calls are TRBV7-2 and TRBJ1-6; D might be TRBD1 (5 bases). Germline values: CDR1 SGHTA, CDR2 FQGNSA. The germline V and J ends were trimmed by 4 bases and 9 bases, with 10 bases remaining between them. This CDR3 has 13 residues. CDR3 amino acids: CASSSQTVSPLHF. For the CDR3, the DNA is TGTGCCAGCAGCTCTCAGACAGTTTCACCCCTCCACTTT. The full variable domain, rest sourced from reference TRBV7-2 and TRBJ1-6, is GAGVSQSPSNKVTEKGKDVELRCDPISGHTALYWYRQSLGQGLEFLIYFQGNSAPDKSGLPSDRFSAERTGGSVSTLTIQRTQQEDSAVYLCASSSQTVSPLHFGNGTRLTVT.

This clonotype occurred many times. CDR3 sequence reads: CSLNGRGETQYF. DNA for the CDR3: TGCAGCTTAAACGGGAGAGGGGAGACCCAGTACTTC. This rearrangement joins TRBV29-1 to TRBJ2-5; possibly TRBD2 for D (6 bases). The CDR3 is 12 amino acids. Germline assignment: CDR1 SQVTM and CDR2 ANQGSEA. The V end was cut by 8 bases, the J end by 5 bases, with 15 bases between.

This clonotype has only a few counts. The chain couples TRBV12-3 or TRBV12-4 to TRBJ1-6, with D hard to call. CDR3 length equals 13 residues. V was shortened by 2 bases and J by 10 bases, with 9 bases between the two germline ends. The CDR3 DNA reads as TGTGCCAGCAGTTTAAGGGAGGGATCACCCCTCCACTTT. This gives the protein CASSLREGSPLHF.

The chain combines TRBV6-1 with TRBJ2-5; 7 positions agree with TRBD2. The CDR3 contains 13 residues. CDR1 and CDR2 from the germline V gene are MNHNS and SASEGT. Germline trimming cut 8 bases from V and 4 bases from J; bases unmatched to any gene: 7. CDR3 sequence (DNA): TGTGCCAGCCGACTTAGCGGGCGAGAGACCCAGTACTTC. It specifies CASRLSGRETQYF.

Only a few counts were recorded for this clonotype. This CDR3 is CASSPSQDPYEQYF. CDR3 nucleotide sequence: TGTGCCAGCTCACCAAGCCAGGACCCCTACGAGCAGTACTTC. This chain connects TRBV18 to TRBJ2-7, with no clear D. Germline V lookup: CDR1 KGHSH, CDR2 LQKENI. V dropped 2 bases and J dropped 2 bases, with 10 bases sitting between them. The length of the CDR3 is 14 residues. Together with reference TRBV18 and TRBJ2-7, the CDR3 gives the full variable domain: NAGVMQNPRHLVRRRGQEARLRCSPMKGHSHVYWYRQLPEEGLKFMVYLQKENIIDESGMPKERFSAEFPKEGPSILRIQQVVRGDSAAYFCASSPSQDPYEQYFGPGTRLTVT.

The CDR3 loop reads CASFSQAGTSYNEQFF. The CDR3 DNA is TGCGCCAGCTTTTCCCAAGCGGGGACCTCCTACAATGAGCAGTTCTTC. The rearrangement uses TRBV5-1 and TRBJ2-1, with 7 nucleotides matching TRBD2. The CDR3 contains 16 residues. The V gene end was trimmed by 7 bases and the J gene end by 0 bases; junction bases not matched to a gene: 10. Germline V lookup: CDR1 SGHRS, CDR2 YFSETQ.

This clonotype was detected a few times. The chain has TRBV2 and TRBJ1-2; D not resolved. Germline CDR1 and CDR2: SNHLY and FYNNEI. The germline V and J ends were trimmed by 6 bases and 8 bases, with 13 bases remaining between them. The CDR3 sequence is 12 residues long. CDR3 region: CASSETVGGYTF. The CDR3 nucleotides are TGTGCCAGCAGCGAGACGGTCGGAGGCTACACCTTC.

This clonotype was seen a few times. This sequence joins TRBV20-1 and TRBJ1-1; the D is unclear. This CDR3 region has 12 residues. V lost 6 bases and J lost 0, with 8 bases in between. Germline CDR1 DFQATT, CDR2 SNEGSKA (reference sequence). CDR3 loop: CSAKPMNTEAFF. As DNA, the CDR3 is TGCAGTGCCAAACCCATGAACACTGAAGCTTTCTTT.

The rearrangement joins TRBV7-2 to TRBJ1-3; D is ambiguous. CDR1 and CDR2 from the germline V gene are SGHTA and FQGNSA. V was clipped by 5 bases and J by 4 bases, with 12 bases between them. This CDR3 is built from 14 residues. As DNA, the CDR3 is TGTGCCAGCAGCGATAGGACGGCCGGAAACACCATATATTTT. Amino acids: CASSDRTAGNTIYF. Complete variable domain (other parts from reference TRBV7-2 and TRBJ1-3): GAGVSQSPSNKVTEKGKDVELRCDPISGHTALYWYRQSLGQGLEFLIYFQGNSAPDKSGLPSDRFSAERTGGSVSTLTIQRTQQEDSAVYLCASSDRTAGNTIYFGEGSWLTVV.

This clonotype was counted at least ten times. This sequence joins TRBV12-3 or TRBV12-4 and TRBJ2-7; D is tentatively TRBD1 or TRBD2 (5 bases each). This CDR3 comprises 17 residues. The ends were cut back, 7 bases at V and 7 bases at J, with 29 bases in the middle. The CDR3, as DNA: TGTGCCAGCAAATCCAGTCCTATTGGTGGGGGTACGCGGGAGCAGTACTTC. Translating gives CASKSSPIGGGTREQYF.

This clonotype was counted at least ten times. This chain joins TRBV20-1 and TRBJ1-6; D is unclear. CDR1 and CDR2 from the germline V gene are DFQATT and SNEGSKA (reference sequence). Deletions cut 4 bases from V and 0 bases from J, with 10 bases between. The CDR3 spans 15 residues. Written as DNA, the CDR3 is TGCAGTGCTAAGAGGGTTAGCTCCTATAATTCACCCCTCCACTTT. Translated: CSAKRVSSYNSPLHF.

In regard to this clonotype: This may arise from a read error, as a much more abundant clone is one base away. This sequence joins TRBV7-2 and TRBJ1-2, with D maybe TRBD1 (5 bases). The CDR3 sequence is 13 residues long. Germline V gives CDR1 SGHTA, CDR2 FQGNSA. With 5 bases removed from V and 1 base from J, the gap between germline ends came to 8 bases. Here the CDR3 reads CASSPDNNYGYTF. The CDR3 nucleotides read TGTGCCAGCAGCCCGGACAATAACTATGGCTACACCTTC.

This clonotype has only a few counts. The chain joins TRBV4-3 to TRBJ1-4; 7 bases align to TRBD1. Trimming took 6 bases from V and 8 from J; bases not matched to a gene: 9. From germline, CDR1 is LGHNA and CDR2 YSLEER. CDR3 length: 14 residues. The CDR3 DNA follows: TGCGCCAGCAGTAACAGGGGTTTTGGGGAAAAACTGTTTTTT. Residues: CASSNRGFGEKLFF.

This clonotype was found a few times. The rearrangement joins TRBV5-5 to TRBJ2-7; 7 bases match TRBD1. After removal of 5 bases from V and 7 bases from J, the junction contained 9 bases not matched to a gene. The CDR3 length is 13 residues. Germline V CDR1 and CDR2: SGHKS, YYEKEE (reference sequence). CDR3 DNA sequence: TGTGCCAGCAGTTCAAGGGGGCCGGGGGAGCAGTACTTC. It encodes CASSSRGPGEQYF.

This clonotype has only a few counts. The V call is TRBV30, the J call TRBJ1-4; D possibly corresponds to TRBD1 (5 bases). Trimming stripped 3 bases from V and 10 bases from J, with 15 bases between. The CDR3 consists of 13 residues. Germline V CDR1 and CDR2: GTSNPN, SVGIG (reference sequence). CDR3 sequence reads: CAWRMGLEGKLFF. CDR3 coding DNA: TGTGCCTGGAGAATGGGACTCGAAGGAAAACTGTTTTTT.

J is TRBJ1-6 and V is TRBV6-5; D is perhaps TRBD1 (6 bases). CDR3 length: 15 residues. The germline V and J ends were trimmed by 6 bases and 9 bases, with 18 bases remaining between them. Germline assignment: CDR1 MNHEY and CDR2 SVGAGI. CDR3 DNA sequence: TGTGCCAGCAGATTACAGGGTTTAGGTGGTTCACCCCTCCACTTT. The encoded protein is CASRLQGLGGSPLHF.

At least ten counts were recorded for this clonotype. The gene calls are TRBV5-5 and TRBJ1-1; 7 nucleotides agree with TRBD1. Germline loops: CDR1 SGHKS, CDR2 YYEKEE (reference sequence). This CDR3 region has 13 residues. V was clipped by 4 bases and J by 3 bases; unmatched bases: 3. In DNA, the CDR3 is TGTGCCAGCAGCGGGACAGCGCACACTGAAGCTTTCTTT. Translated: CASSGTAHTEAFF.

This clonotype showed up many times. V gene TRBV18 combines with J gene TRBJ2-1, with TRBD2 as a possible D gene (5 bases). Germline lookup yields CDR1 KGHSH and CDR2 LQKENI. Trimming left V 3 bases short and J 8 bases short, with 5 bases between. The CDR3 spans 11 residues. CDR3 sequence reads: CASSPDYEQFF. The CDR3 region has the DNA TGTGCCAGCTCACCGGACTATGAGCAGTTCTTC.

The sample holds a few counts of this clonotype. The V gene is TRBV10-3, the J gene TRBJ2-3; 11 bases match TRBD2. The CDR3 sequence is 15 residues long. Trimming took 2 bases from V and 5 from J; bases not matched to a gene: 3. CDR1 and CDR2 from the germline V gene are ENHRY and SYGVKD. CDR3 sequence (DNA): TGTGCCATCAGTGAGCTACTAGCGGGGGTAGATACGCAGTATTTT. Translation: CAISELLAGVDTQYF.

The chain uses TRBV9 and TRBJ1-1; the match to TRBD1 covers 12 bases. This CDR3 has 15 residues. J gave up 7 bases and V 0 bases, and 4 bases lay outside the gene matches. Germline CDR1 is SGDLS and CDR2 is YYNGEE. CDR3 sequence reads: CASSVEGQGANEAFF. In DNA, the CDR3 is TGTGCCAGCAGCGTAGAGGGACAGGGGGCTAATGAAGCTTTCTTT.